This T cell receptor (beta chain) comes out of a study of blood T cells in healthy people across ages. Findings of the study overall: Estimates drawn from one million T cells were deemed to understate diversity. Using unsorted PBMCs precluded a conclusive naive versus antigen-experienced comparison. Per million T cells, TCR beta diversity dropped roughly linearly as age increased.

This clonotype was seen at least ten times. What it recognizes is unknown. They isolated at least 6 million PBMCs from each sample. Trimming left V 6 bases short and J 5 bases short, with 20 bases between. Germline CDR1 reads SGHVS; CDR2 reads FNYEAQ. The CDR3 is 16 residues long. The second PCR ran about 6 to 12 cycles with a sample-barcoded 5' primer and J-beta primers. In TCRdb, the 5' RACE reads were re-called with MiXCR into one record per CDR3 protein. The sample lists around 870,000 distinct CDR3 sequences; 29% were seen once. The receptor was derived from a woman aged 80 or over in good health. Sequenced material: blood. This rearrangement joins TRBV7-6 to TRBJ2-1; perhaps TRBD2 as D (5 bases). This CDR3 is CASRGIGERGNNEQFF. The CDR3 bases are TGTGCCAGCAGAGGGATCGGGGAACGTGGCAACAATGAGCAGTTCTTC.